This T cell receptor (beta chain) was obtained from a study of blood T cell repertoires in COVID-19. Study context: There were acute and convalescent COVID-19 samples, and they came from the United States, Italy and Spain.

Germline V gene data show CDR1 as LNHNV and CDR2 as YYDKDF (reference sequence). CDR3 length equals 16 residues. V lost 3 bases to trimming and J lost 0 bases; unmatched junction nucleotides: 2. The authors' processing: Reference gene primer amplification gave nucleated cell count estimates. Sequencing used immunoSEQ multiplex PCR; TCRdb keeps in-frame clones, though not all of them. From that table come the V and J calls and clone size; the DNA was used to work out D and trimming. The top ten clones hold less than 9% of a sample with approximately 140,000 clones, 84% of them seen once. The rearrangement uses TRBV15 and TRBJ2-3; 11 bases map to TRBD2. This clonotype was sampled from a man aged 30 to 39 with COVID-19, enrolled during active disease. The sequenced sample consisted of peripheral blood. CDR3 in DNA: TGTGCCACCAGCAGGGGGACTAGCGGTAGCACAGATACGCAGTATTTT. Its protein is CATSRGTSGSTDTQYF.